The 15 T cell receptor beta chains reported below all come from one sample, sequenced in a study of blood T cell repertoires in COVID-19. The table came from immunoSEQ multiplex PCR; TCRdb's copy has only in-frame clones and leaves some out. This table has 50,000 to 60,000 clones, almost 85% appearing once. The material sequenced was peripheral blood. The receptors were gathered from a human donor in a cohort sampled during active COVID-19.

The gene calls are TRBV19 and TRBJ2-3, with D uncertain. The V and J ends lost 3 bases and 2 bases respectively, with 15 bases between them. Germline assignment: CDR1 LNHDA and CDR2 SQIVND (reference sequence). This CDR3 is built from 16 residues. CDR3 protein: CASSILPGQLTDTQYF. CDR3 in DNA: TGTGCCAGTAGTATCCTCCCTGGGCAACTCACAGATACGCAGTATTTT.

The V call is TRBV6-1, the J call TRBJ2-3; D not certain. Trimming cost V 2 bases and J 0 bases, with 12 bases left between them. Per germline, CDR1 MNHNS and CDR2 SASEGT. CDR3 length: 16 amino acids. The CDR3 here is CASSEFSKSSTDTQYF. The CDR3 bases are TGTGCCAGCAGTGAATTTTCTAAATCTAGCACAGATACGCAGTATTTT.

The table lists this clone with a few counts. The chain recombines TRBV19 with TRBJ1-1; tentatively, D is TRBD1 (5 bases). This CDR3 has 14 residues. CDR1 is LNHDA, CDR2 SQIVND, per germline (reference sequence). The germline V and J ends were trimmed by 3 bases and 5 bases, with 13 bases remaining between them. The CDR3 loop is CASSILGGVTEAFF. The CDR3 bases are TGTGCCAGTAGTATCCTGGGGGGGGTGACTGAAGCTTTCTTT. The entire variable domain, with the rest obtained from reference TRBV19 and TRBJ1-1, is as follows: DGGITQSPKYLFRKEGQNVTLSCEQNLNHDAMYWYRQDPGQGLRLIYYSQIVNDFQKGDIAEGYSVSREKKESFPLTVTSAQKNPTAFYLCASSILGGVTEAFFGQGTRLTVV.

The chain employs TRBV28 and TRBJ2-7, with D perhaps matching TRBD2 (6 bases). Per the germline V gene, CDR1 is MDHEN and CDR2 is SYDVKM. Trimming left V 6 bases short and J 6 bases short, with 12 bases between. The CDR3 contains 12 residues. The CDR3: CASSPGGTEQYF. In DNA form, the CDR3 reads TGTGCCAGCAGCCCTGGGGGGACCGAGCAGTACTTC.

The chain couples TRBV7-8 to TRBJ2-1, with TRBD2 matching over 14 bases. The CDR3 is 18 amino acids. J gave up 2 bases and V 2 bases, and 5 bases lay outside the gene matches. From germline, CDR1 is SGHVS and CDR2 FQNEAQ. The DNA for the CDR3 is TGTGCCAGCAGCTTACAGGGACTAGCGGGAGCCACCTACAATGAGCAGTTCTTC. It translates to CASSLQGLAGATYNEQFF. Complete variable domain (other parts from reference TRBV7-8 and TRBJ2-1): GAGVSQSPRYKVAKRGQDVALRCDPISGHVSLFWYQQALGQGPEFLTYFQNEAQLDKSGLPSDRFFAERPEGSVSTLKIQRTQQEDSAVYLCASSLQGLAGATYNEQFFGPGTRLTVL.

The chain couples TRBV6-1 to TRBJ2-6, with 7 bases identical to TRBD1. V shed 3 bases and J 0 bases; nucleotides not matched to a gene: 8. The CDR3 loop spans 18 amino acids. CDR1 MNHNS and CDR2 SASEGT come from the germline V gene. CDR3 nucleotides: TGTGCCAGCAGTGACCCCCGAGGACAGGACTCTGGGGCCAACGTCCTGACTTTC. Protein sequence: CASSDPRGQDSGANVLTF.

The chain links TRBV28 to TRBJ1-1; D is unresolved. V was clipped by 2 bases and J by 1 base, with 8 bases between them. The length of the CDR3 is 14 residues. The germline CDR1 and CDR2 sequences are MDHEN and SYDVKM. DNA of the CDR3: TGTGCCAGCAGTTTACACAGTTGGAACACTGAAGCTTTCTTT. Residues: CASSLHSWNTEAFF.

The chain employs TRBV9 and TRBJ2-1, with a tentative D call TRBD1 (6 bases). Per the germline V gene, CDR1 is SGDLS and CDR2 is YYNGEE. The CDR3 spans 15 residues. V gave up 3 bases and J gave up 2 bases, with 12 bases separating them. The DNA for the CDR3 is TGTGCCAGCAGCGCCCAGACAGGAGCCTACAATGAGCAGTTCTTC. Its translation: CASSAQTGAYNEQFF.

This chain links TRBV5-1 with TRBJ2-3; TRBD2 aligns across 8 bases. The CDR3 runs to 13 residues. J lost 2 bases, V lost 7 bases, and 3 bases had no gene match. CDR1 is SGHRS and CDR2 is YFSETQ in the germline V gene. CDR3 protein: CASQAGVTDTQYF. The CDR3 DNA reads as TGCGCCAGCCAAGCGGGAGTCACAGATACGCAGTATTTT.

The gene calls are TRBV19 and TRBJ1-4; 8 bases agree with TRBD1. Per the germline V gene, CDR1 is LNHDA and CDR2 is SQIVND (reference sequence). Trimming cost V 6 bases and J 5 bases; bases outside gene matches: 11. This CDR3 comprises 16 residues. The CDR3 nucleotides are TGTGCCAGTAGCCCTCTCCCGGGACAGGCAAATGAAAAACTGTTTTTT. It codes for CASSPLPGQANEKLFF.

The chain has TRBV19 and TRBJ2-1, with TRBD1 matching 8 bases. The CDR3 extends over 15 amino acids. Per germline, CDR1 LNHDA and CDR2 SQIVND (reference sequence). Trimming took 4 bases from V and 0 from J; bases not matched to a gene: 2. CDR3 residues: CASSNGQGSYNEQFF. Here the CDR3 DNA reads TGTGCCAGTAGTAACGGACAGGGCTCCTACAATGAGCAGTTCTTC.

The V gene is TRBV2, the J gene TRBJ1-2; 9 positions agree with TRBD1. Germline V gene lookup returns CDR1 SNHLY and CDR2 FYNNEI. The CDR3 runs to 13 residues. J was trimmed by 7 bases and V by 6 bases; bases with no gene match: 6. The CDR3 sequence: CASRPGQGAGYTF. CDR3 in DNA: TGTGCCAGCAGGCCGGGACAGGGTGCTGGCTACACCTTC. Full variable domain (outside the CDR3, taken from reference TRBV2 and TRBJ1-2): EPEVTQTPSHQVTQMGQEVILRCVPISNHLYFYWYRQILGQKVEFLVSFYNNEISEKSEIFDDQFSVERPDGSNFTLKIRSTKLEDSAMYFCASRPGQGAGYTFGSGTRLTVV.

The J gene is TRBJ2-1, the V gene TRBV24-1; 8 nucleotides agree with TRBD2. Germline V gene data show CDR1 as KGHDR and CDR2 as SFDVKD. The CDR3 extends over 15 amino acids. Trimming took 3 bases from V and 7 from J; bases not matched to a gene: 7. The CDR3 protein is CATSDPGLVRNEQFF. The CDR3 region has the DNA TGTGCCACCAGTGATCCGGGACTAGTTAGGAATGAGCAGTTCTTC.

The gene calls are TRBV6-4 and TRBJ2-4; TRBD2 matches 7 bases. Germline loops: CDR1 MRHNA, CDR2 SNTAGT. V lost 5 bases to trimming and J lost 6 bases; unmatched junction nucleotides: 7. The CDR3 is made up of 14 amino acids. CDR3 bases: TGTGCCAGCAGTCCGACGTCGGGGGGAAACATTCAGTACTTC. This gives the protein CASSPTSGGNIQYF.

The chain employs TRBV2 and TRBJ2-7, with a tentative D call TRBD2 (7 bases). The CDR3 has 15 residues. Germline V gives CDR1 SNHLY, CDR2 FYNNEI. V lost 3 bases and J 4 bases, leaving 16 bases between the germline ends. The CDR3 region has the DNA TGTGCCAGCAGTGACCCAGCCAGGGGAGGGTACGAGCAGTACTTC. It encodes CASSDPARGGYEQYF.